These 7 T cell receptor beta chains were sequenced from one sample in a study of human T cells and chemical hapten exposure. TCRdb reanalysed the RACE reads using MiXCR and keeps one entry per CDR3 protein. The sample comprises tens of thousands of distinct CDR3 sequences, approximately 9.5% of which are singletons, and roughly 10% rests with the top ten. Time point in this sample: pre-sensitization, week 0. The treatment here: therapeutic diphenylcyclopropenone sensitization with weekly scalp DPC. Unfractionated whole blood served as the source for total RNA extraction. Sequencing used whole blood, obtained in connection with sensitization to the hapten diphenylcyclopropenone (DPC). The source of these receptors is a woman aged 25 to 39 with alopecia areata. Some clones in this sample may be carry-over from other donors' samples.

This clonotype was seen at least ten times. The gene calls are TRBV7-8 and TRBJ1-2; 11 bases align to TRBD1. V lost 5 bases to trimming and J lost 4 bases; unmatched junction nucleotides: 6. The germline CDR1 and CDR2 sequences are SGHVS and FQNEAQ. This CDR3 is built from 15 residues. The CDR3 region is CASSPWTGGSYGYTF. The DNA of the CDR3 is TGTGCCAGCAGCCCATGGACAGGGGGCTCCTATGGCTACACCTTC. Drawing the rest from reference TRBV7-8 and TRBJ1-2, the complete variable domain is GAGVSQSPRYKVAKRGQDVALRCDPISGHVSLFWYQQALGQGPEFLTYFQNEAQLDKSGLPSDRFFAERPEGSVSTLKIQRTQQEDSAVYLCASSPWTGGSYGYTFGSGTRLTVV.

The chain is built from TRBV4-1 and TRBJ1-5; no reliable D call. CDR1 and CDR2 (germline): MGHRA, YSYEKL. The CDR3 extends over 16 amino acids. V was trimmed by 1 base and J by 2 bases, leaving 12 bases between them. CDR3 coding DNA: TGCGCCAGCAGCCAAGGCCGGGGTTTAGGCAATCAGCCCCAGCATTTT. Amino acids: CASSQGRGLGNQPQHF.

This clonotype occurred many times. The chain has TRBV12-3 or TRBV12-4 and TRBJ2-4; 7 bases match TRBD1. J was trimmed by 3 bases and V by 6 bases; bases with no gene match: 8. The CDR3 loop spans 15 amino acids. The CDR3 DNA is TGTGCCAGCAGCCTGGTACAGGGGAGCAAAAACATTCAGTACTTC. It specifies CASSLVQGSKNIQYF.

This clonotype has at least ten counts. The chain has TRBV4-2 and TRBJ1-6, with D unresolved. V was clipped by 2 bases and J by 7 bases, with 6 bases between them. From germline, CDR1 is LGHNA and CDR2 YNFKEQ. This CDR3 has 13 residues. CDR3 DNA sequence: TGTGCCAGCAGCCAAACAGAAAATTCACCCCTCCACTTT. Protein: CASSQTENSPLHF.

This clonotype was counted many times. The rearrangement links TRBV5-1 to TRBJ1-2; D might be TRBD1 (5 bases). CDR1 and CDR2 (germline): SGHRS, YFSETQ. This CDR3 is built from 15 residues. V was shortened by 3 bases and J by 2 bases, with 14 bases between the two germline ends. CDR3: CASSSGTYQNYGYTF. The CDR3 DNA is TGCGCCAGCAGCTCAGGGACTTACCAGAACTATGGCTACACCTTC.

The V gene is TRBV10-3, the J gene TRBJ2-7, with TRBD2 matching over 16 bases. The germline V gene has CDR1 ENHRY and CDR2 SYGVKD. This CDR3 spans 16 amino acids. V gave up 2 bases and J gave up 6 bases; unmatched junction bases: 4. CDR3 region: CAISEPGLAGGPEQYF. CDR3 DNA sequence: TGTGCCATCAGTGAGCCGGGACTAGCGGGGGGGCCCGAGCAGTACTTC.

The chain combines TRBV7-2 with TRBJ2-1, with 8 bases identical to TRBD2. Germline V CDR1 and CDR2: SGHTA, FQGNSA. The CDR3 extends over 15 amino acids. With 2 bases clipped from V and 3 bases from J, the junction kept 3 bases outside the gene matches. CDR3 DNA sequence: TGTGCCAGCAGCTTACAGCGGGGGAGCTACAATGAGCAGTTCTTC. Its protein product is CASSLQRGSYNEQFF.